Listed below are T cell receptor beta chains from one sample, sequenced in a study of regulatory T cells in long-lasting Graves disease. TCRdb re-derived calls from the multiplex PCR reads in MiXCR, one entry per CDR3 protein. The repertoire holds about 420,000 distinct CDR3 sequences, with 16% as singletons. This sample was also put to use in a study of T cells in Graves' hyperthyroidism and ophthalmopathy.

The sample was peripheral blood mononuclear cells (PBMCs), taken at new diagnosis, from a patient treated with antithyroid drugs. These receptors were obtained from a woman aged 18 to 35 with Graves disease. CDR3s include the opening cysteine and the closing phenylalanine or tryptophan. The order of the fields is D gene, J gene, V gene, clone size, CDR3 protein, CDR3 DNA. D genes are given only for firm matches. A clone size is listed for some rows: how often the clone was seen (once, few, many), or a class if it is expanded.

>TRBD1|TRBJ1-4|TRBV2|many
CASSAGTANEKLFF
TGTGCCAGCAGTGCCGGGACAGCTAATGAAAAACTGTTTTTT
>TRBD1|TRBJ1-3|TRBV28|NA
CASTDRGQGNTIYF
TGTGCCAGCACAGACAGGGGGCAAGGAAACACCATATATTTT
>NA|TRBJ2-7|TRBV11-1|many
CASSLGSLGRTAFYEQYF
TGTGCCAGCAGCTTAGGATCACTTGGTAGGACAGCCTTCTACGAGCAGTACTTC
>NA|TRBJ2-1|TRBV29-1|few
CSARFGYNEQFF
TGCAGCGCCCGTTTCGGATACAATGAGCAGTTCTTC
>TRBD2|TRBJ2-7|TRBV4-2|NA
CASSQGAGGLEQYF
TGTGCCAGCAGCCAAGGAGCGGGAGGACTCGAGCAGTACTTC
>NA|TRBJ2-7|TRBV6-2/TRBV6-3|few
CASSLNRAVKREQYF
TGTGCCAGCAGTTTAAACCGGGCCGTCAAAAGGGAGCAGTACTTC
>TRBD2|TRBJ2-1|TRBV20-1|many
CSARSLAGGPYNEQFF
TGCAGTGCTAGGAGTCTAGCGGGAGGGCCCTACAATGAGCAGTTCTTC
>TRBD2|TRBJ2-5|TRBV19|many
CASSVLSGKFETQYF
TGTGCCAGTAGTGTACTTAGCGGGAAGTTTGAGACCCAGTACTTC
>NA|TRBJ2-1|TRBV10-3|few
CAIGKEGEYYNEQFF
TGTGCCATCGGGAAGGAGGGAGAGTACTACAATGAGCAGTTCTTC
>TRBD2|TRBJ2-1|TRBV29-1|few
CSVEPGAGTSSYNEQFF
TGCAGCGTTGAGCCTGGGGCCGGGACTAGCTCCTACAATGAGCAGTTCTTC
>NA|TRBJ2-3|TRBV12-3/TRBV12-4|NA
CASSLALLTDTQYF
TGTGCCAGCAGTTTAGCCCTCCTCACAGATACGCAGTATTTT
>NA|TRBJ1-4|TRBV15|few
CATSLEGTATNEKLFF
TGTGCCACCAGCTTAGAGGGGACCGCAACTAATGAAAAACTGTTTTTT
>NA|TRBJ2-7|TRBV14|NA
CASSQVIYEQYF
TGTGCCAGCAGCCAAGTTATATACGAGCAGTACTTC
>NA|TRBJ1-1|TRBV18|many
CASSPYRDMNTEAFF
TGTGCCAGCTCACCTTACCGGGACATGAACACTGAAGCTTTCTTT
>NA|TRBJ2-7|TRBV28|many
CASKTSYEQYF
TGTGCCAGCAAAACCTCCTACGAGCAGTACTTC
>NA|TRBJ2-6|TRBV20-1|few
CSASDRDSGANVLTF
TGCAGTGCTAGTGACAGAGACTCTGGGGCCAACGTCCTGACTTTC
>NA|TRBJ2-2|TRBV5-1|few
CASTAYDHTGELFF
TGCGCCAGCACCGCGTACGACCACACCGGGGAGCTGTTTTTT
>NA|TRBJ2-3|TRBV20-1|many
CSARDPLGPWFGTQYF
TGCAGTGCTAGAGATCCCCTAGGTCCTTGGTTCGGTACGCAGTATTTT